The 30 T cell receptor beta chains below come from one sample, sequenced in a study of T cell responses to AZD1222 COVID-19 vaccine. Clones were sequenced by immunoSEQ multiplex PCR, and TCRdb holds only the in-frame ones, with some missing. The table includes around 89,000 clones, approximately 91% detected once. The sample in question was peripheral blood, obtained 28 days after the second AZD1222 dose. Source of these receptors: an adult who received the AZD1222 COVID-19 vaccine.

This clone was observed a few times. This chain links TRBV30 with TRBJ1-2; 9 bases align to TRBD1. The V and J ends lost 1 base and 8 bases, in that order; junction bases with no gene match: 11. The CDR3 has 15 amino acids. Germline V lookup: CDR1 GTSNPN, CDR2 SVGIG (reference sequence). Here the CDR3 reads CAWSAQPTGGGGYTF. CDR3 DNA: TGTGCCTGGAGTGCCCAACCAACAGGGGGCGGAGGCTACACCTTC.

The chain uses TRBV5-1 and TRBJ1-1; D remains unclear. The CDR3 contains 14 residues. The germline V gene encodes CDR1 SGHRS and CDR2 YFSETQ. V gave up 2 bases and J gave up 4 bases, with 12 bases separating them. The CDR3: CASSFNGFSTEAFF. DNA for the CDR3: TGCGCCAGCAGCTTTAACGGGTTTTCCACTGAAGCTTTCTTT.

This chain joins TRBV5-6 and TRBJ2-2; D is undetermined. Trimming took off 0 bases at V and 2 bases at J, with 8 bases between the two ends. The CDR3 has 15 residues. Germline assignment: CDR1 SGHDT and CDR2 YYEEEE. This chain's CDR3 is CASSLGFRNTGELFF. The DNA for the CDR3 is TGTGCCAGCAGCTTGGGGTTCCGTAACACCGGGGAGCTGTTTTTT.

Comment on this clone: The junction departs from germline at one end; a sequencing error may be responsible. The chain joins TRBV3-1 (or the pseudogene TRBV3-2) to TRBJ1-4; D remains ambiguous. The CDR3 runs to 12 residues. Germline V gene sequence: CDR1 LGHDT, CDR2 YNNKEL (reference sequence). CDR3 bases: TGTGCCAGCAGACAAGGGCGGGGAAAACTGTTTTTT. It codes for CASRQGRGKLFF.

The chain recombines TRBV4-3 with TRBJ2-7, with 9 bases identical to TRBD1. With 3 bases clipped from V and 9 bases from J, the junction kept 3 bases outside the gene matches. The CDR3 is made up of 12 amino acids. CDR1 and CDR2 (germline): LGHNA, YSLEER. CDR3 bases: TGCGCCAGCAGCCAGGACAGGGGAAGGCAGTACTTC. Protein: CASSQDRGRQYF.

The chain uses TRBV10-2 and TRBJ1-3, with D uncertain. With 8 bases removed from V and 0 bases from J, the gap between germline ends came to 17 bases. Germline lookup yields CDR1 WSHSY and CDR2 SAAADI. This CDR3 spans 16 amino acids. The CDR3 region is CASVRAADFSGNTIYF. CDR3 bases: TGCGCCAGCGTACGGGCAGCAGATTTCTCTGGAAACACCATATATTTT.

This sequence joins TRBV7-9 and TRBJ1-1; D is undetermined. Deletions cut 5 bases from V and 1 base from J, with 11 bases between. Germline V lookup: CDR1 SEHNR, CDR2 FQNEAQ (reference sequence). This CDR3 contains 14 residues. The CDR3 reads CASSLPVKNTEAFF. In nucleotides, the CDR3 is TGTGCCAGCAGCCTTCCCGTCAAGAACACTGAAGCTTTCTTT.

This clone showed up just once. This chain links TRBV11-2 with TRBJ2-2; the D call may be TRBD1 or TRBD2 (7 bases each). The CDR3 spans 16 residues. Per the germline V gene, CDR1 is SGHAT and CDR2 is FQNNGV. V shed 4 bases and J shed 3 bases, with 15 bases lying between them. CDR3 residues: CASSSGQGGDTGELFF. The CDR3 nucleotides are TGTGCCAGCAGCTCAGGCCAGGGGGGGGACACCGGGGAGCTGTTTTTT.

This clone is labeled medium-sized (0.01 to 0.1%). This chain connects TRBV2 to TRBJ2-7; the match to TRBD2 covers 8 bases. J was trimmed by 3 bases and V by 5 bases; bases with no gene match: 0. Per the germline V gene, CDR1 is SNHLY and CDR2 is FYNNEI. This CDR3 is built from 12 residues. The CDR3 here is CASSSGGYEQYF. The CDR3 DNA is TGTGCCAGCAGTAGCGGGGGCTACGAGCAGTACTTC.

The V and J genes are TRBV5-1 and TRBJ1-2; D gene unclear. The V end was cut by 4 bases, the J end by 2 bases, with 12 bases between. The CDR3 length is 14 residues. Germline V CDR1 and CDR2: SGHRS, YFSETQ. The CDR3 sequence: CASSITQENYGYTF. For the CDR3, the DNA is TGCGCCAGCAGCATTACGCAGGAAAACTATGGCTACACCTTC.

The rearrangement uses TRBV10-3 and TRBJ1-1; no clear D. Trimming cost V 0 bases and J 5 bases, with 13 bases left between them. CDR1 ENHRY and CDR2 SYGVKD come from the germline V gene. This CDR3 is 15 amino acids long. Here the CDR3 reads CAISESSASETEAFF. CDR3 DNA: TGTGCCATCAGTGAGTCGAGTGCCAGCGAGACTGAAGCTTTCTTT.

The V gene is TRBV7-2, the J gene TRBJ2-7, with a possible D match to TRBD1 (5 bases). Trimming pared 4 bases from V and 0 bases from J, leaving 7 bases between. CDR1 is SGHTA and CDR2 is FQGNSA in the germline V gene. The CDR3 runs to 13 residues. The CDR3 reads CASSSQGSYEQYF. CDR3 bases: TGTGCCAGCAGCTCTCAGGGCTCCTACGAGCAGTACTTC. Looking up the rest from reference TRBV7-2 and TRBJ2-7 gives the full variable domain: GAGVSQSPSNKVTEKGKDVELRCDPISGHTALYWYRQSLGQGLEFLIYFQGNSAPDKSGLPSDRFSAERTGGSVSTLTIQRTQQEDSAVYLCASSSQGSYEQYFGPGTRLTVT.

The chain has TRBV7-9 and TRBJ1-2, with a tentative D call TRBD1 (6 bases). V lost 10 bases, J lost 4 bases, and 13 bases lay in between. Per the germline V gene, CDR1 is SEHNR and CDR2 is FQNEAQ (reference sequence). The CDR3 contains 12 residues. The CDR3 bases are TGTGCCACGGAGCCGGACAGCTATGGCTACACCTTC. Protein sequence: CATEPDSYGYTF.

This clone was counted a few times. This rearrangement joins TRBV12-3 or TRBV12-4 to TRBJ1-2, with D unclear. The CDR3 is 11 amino acids. V was trimmed by 3 bases and J by 6 bases, leaving 5 bases between them. CDR3 amino acids: CASSFMDGYTF. As DNA, the CDR3 is TGTGCCAGCAGTTTCATGGATGGCTACACCTTC.

The chain combines TRBV5-1 with TRBJ1-1, with D perhaps matching TRBD1 (6 bases). This CDR3 region has 15 residues. With 3 bases removed from V and 1 base from J, the gap between germline ends came to 13 bases. The germline gives CDR1 SGHRS, CDR2 YFSETQ. The CDR3 reads CASSSGGLSNTEAFF. The CDR3, as DNA: TGCGCCAGCAGCTCGGGGGGGCTGTCGAACACTGAAGCTTTCTTT.

This clone was observed a single time. The V call is TRBV6-5, the J call TRBJ2-1, with D possibly being TRBD2 (5 bases). The CDR3 covers 15 residues. Germline CDR1 and CDR2: MNHEY and SVGAGI. The V end was cut by 5 bases, the J end by 9 bases, with 20 bases between. Here the CDR3 DNA reads TGTGCCAGCAGTACACTGGGAGAACCCTTGGGTGAGCAGTTCTTC. It translates to CASSTLGEPLGEQFF.

This chain connects TRBV12-3 or TRBV12-4 to TRBJ2-7; 7 bases match TRBD1. This CDR3 is built from 11 residues. Trimming removed 6 bases from V and 7 bases from J; junction bases left unmatched: 3. In DNA form, the CDR3 reads TGTGCCAGCAGCCTGGACAGGGAGCAGTACTTC. It is translated as CASSLDREQYF.

V usage is TRBV11-2 and J usage is TRBJ1-1, with unresolved D. V was clipped by 4 bases and J by 0 bases, with 15 bases between them. Germline lookup yields CDR1 SGHAT and CDR2 FQNNGV. The CDR3 has 16 amino acids. The CDR3 here is CASSSPGWALNTEAFF. The CDR3 DNA reads TGTGCCAGCAGCTCCCCCGGGTGGGCCCTGAACACTGAAGCTTTCTTT.

The rearrangement links TRBV7-2 to TRBJ2-7; 8 nucleotides match TRBD1. The V gene end was trimmed by 5 bases and the J gene end by 7 bases; junction bases not matched to a gene: 13. From germline, CDR1 is SGHTA and CDR2 FQGNSA. The CDR3 sequence is 15 residues long. CDR3 sequence: CASSPTGGSSGEQYF. The CDR3 bases are TGTGCCAGCAGCCCCACAGGGGGAAGTTCGGGTGAGCAGTACTTC.

The chain recombines TRBV19 with TRBJ2-4; no clear D gene. Germline V lookup: CDR1 LNHDA, CDR2 SQIVND (reference sequence). V lost 5 bases and J lost 1, with 9 bases in between. The CDR3 sequence is 14 residues long. In nucleotides, the CDR3 is TGTGCCAGTAGTCCGACGTGGGCCAAAAACATTCAGTACTTC. This codes for CASSPTWAKNIQYF.

This chain connects TRBV9 to TRBJ1-1; possibly TRBD1 for D (6 bases). Germline V gene lookup returns CDR1 SGDLS and CDR2 YYNGEE. There are 13 residues in the CDR3. V lost 3 bases, J lost 1 base, and 7 bases lay in between. The CDR3, as DNA: TGTGCCAGCAGCGAACAGGGGAACACTGAAGCTTTCTTT. Translating it yields CASSEQGNTEAFF.

This chain uses TRBV6-2 or TRBV6-3 with TRBJ2-6, with a tentative D call TRBD2 (6 bases). Germline CDR1 reads MNHEY; CDR2 reads SVGEGT. The CDR3 covers 17 residues. Trimming shortened V by 5 bases and J by 0 bases, and 14 bases separated the two germline ends. The CDR3 DNA is TGTGCCAGCAGTCCATCGGGACTGTACTCTGGGGCCAACGTCCTGACTTTC. Translating gives CASSPSGLYSGANVLTF.

This chain connects TRBV10-3 to TRBJ2-3; 13 nucleotides align to TRBD2. V dropped 3 bases and J dropped 4; count of bases not matched to a gene: 4. Germline V gene sequence: CDR1 ENHRY, CDR2 SYGVKD. The CDR3 runs 16 residues. The CDR3 region has the DNA TGTGCCATCAGTGAACGGACTAGCGGGGGCCCAGATACGCAGTATTTT. Translating it yields CAISERTSGGPDTQYF.

The rearrangement uses TRBV5-1 and TRBJ1-4; the match to TRBD1 covers 8 bases. The V gene's germline CDR1 is SGHRS and CDR2 YFSETQ. The V gene end was trimmed by 0 bases and the J gene end by 5 bases; junction bases not matched to a gene: 6. The CDR3 is 16 residues long. CDR3 loop: CASSLESGGANEKLFF. Written as DNA, the CDR3 is TGCGCCAGCAGCTTGGAGTCAGGGGGCGCCAATGAAAAACTGTTTTTT.

The rearrangement joins TRBV5-6 to TRBJ1-2; no clear D. The CDR3 contains 14 residues. Germline V gene sequence: CDR1 SGHDT, CDR2 YYEEEE. V was shortened by 0 bases and J by 7 bases, with 13 bases between the two germline ends. For the CDR3, the DNA is TGTGCCAGCAGCTTGGGCTGGGAAATCCCTGGCTACACCTTC. Translation gives CASSLGWEIPGYTF.

The chain recombines TRBV5-1 with TRBJ1-1; the match to TRBD1 covers 12 bases. CDR1 is SGHRS, CDR2 YFSETQ, per germline. This CDR3 is built from 18 residues. The V segment lost 2 bases and the J segment 4 bases; nucleotides outside the gene matches: 12. CDR3 in amino acids: CASSFSLGQGAVTTEAFF. As DNA, the CDR3 is TGCGCCAGCAGCTTCTCATTGGGACAGGGGGCGGTGACCACTGAAGCTTTCTTT. The whole variable domain, filled in from reference TRBV5-1 and TRBJ1-1, reads KAGVTQTPRYLIKTRGQQVTLSCSPISGHRSVSWYQQTPGQGLQFLFEYFSETQRNKGNFPGRFSGRQFSNSRSEMNVSTLELGDSALYLCASSFSLGQGAVTTEAFFGQGTRLTVV.

V gene TRBV2 combines with J gene TRBJ2-7; 9 positions match TRBD1. V gave up 6 bases and J gave up 1 base; unmatched junction bases: 4. The CDR3 is 14 amino acids. Germline CDR1 SNHLY, CDR2 FYNNEI. The CDR3 sequence is CASRDRGFSYEQYF. The CDR3 bases are TGTGCCAGCAGAGACAGGGGGTTTTCCTACGAGCAGTACTTC. Filled out from reference TRBV2 and TRBJ2-7, the complete variable domain reads EPEVTQTPSHQVTQMGQEVILRCVPISNHLYFYWYRQILGQKVEFLVSFYNNEISEKSEIFDDQFSVERPDGSNFTLKIRSTKLEDSAMYFCASRDRGFSYEQYFGPGTRLTVT.

The rearrangement joins TRBV7-8 to TRBJ2-5; D perhaps matches TRBD2 (5 bases). V was cut by 6 bases and J by 7 bases, with 21 bases left in between. The V gene's germline CDR1 is SGHVS and CDR2 FQNEAQ. The CDR3 extends over 15 amino acids. The CDR3 protein is CASRSPDSNEGTQYF. For the CDR3, the DNA is TGTGCCAGCAGATCCCCAGACTCAAACGAGGGGACCCAGTACTTC.

The rearrangement uses TRBV4-1 and TRBJ1-1; tentative D call: TRBD1 (5 bases). Trimming stripped 0 bases from V and 5 bases from J, with 19 bases between. CDR1 is MGHRA, CDR2 YSYEKL, per germline. The CDR3 totals 17 residues. CDR3 nucleotide sequence: TGCGCCAGCAGCCAAGAGATGTTCTCGGGGCGGAATACTGAAGCTTTCTTT. Amino acid sequence: CASSQEMFSGRNTEAFF.

This clone has only one observation. This chain joins TRBV2 and TRBJ1-2; D is undetermined. V was shortened by 3 bases and J by 1 base, with 9 bases between the two germline ends. This CDR3 is 14 amino acids long. CDR1 and CDR2 (germline): SNHLY, FYNNEI. Here the CDR3 DNA reads TGTGCCAGCAGTGAGGGGAACCTTAACTATGGCTACACCTTC. It yields the protein CASSEGNLNYGYTF.